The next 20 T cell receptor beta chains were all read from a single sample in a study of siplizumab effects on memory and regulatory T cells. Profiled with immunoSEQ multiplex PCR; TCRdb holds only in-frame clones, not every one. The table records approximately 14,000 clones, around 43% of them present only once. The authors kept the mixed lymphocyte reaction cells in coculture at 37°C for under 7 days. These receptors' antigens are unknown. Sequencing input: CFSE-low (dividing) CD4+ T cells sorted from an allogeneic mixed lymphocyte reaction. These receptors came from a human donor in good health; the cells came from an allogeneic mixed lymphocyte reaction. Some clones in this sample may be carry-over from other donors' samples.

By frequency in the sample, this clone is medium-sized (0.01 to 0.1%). The CDR3: CASSQATGGIYYEQYF. In nucleotides, the CDR3 is TGTGCCAGCAGCCAGGCGACAGGGGGGATATATTACGAGCAGTACTTC. This chain uses TRBV16 with TRBJ2-7, with 9 bases identical to TRBD1. J was trimmed by 4 bases and V by 3 bases; bases with no gene match: 10. This CDR3 has 16 residues. Germline V gives CDR1 KGHSY, CDR2 FQNENV.

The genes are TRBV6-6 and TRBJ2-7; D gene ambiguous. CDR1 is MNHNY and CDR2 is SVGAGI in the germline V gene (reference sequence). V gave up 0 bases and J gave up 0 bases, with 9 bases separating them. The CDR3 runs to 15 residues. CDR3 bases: TGTGCCAGCAGTTACTCGAAACGCATCTCCTACGAGCAGTACTTC. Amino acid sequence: CASSYSKRISYEQYF.

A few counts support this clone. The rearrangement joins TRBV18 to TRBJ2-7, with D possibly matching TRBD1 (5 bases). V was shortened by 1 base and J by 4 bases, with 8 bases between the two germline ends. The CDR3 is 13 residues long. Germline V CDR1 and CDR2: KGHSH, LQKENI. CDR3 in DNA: TGTGCCAGCTCACCACAAGGGGCGTACGAGCAGTACTTC. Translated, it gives CASSPQGAYEQYF.

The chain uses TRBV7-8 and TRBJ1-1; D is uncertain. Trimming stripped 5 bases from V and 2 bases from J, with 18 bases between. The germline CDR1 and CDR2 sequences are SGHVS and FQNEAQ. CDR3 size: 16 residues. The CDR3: CASSRGSPDYNTEAFF. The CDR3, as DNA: TGTGCCAGCAGCAGAGGGTCCCCAGACTACAACACTGAAGCTTTCTTT. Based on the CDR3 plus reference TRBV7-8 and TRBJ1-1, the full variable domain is GAGVSQSPRYKVAKRGQDVALRCDPISGHVSLFWYQQALGQGPEFLTYFQNEAQLDKSGLPSDRFFAERPEGSVSTLKIQRTQQEDSAVYLCASSRGSPDYNTEAFFGQGTRLTVV.

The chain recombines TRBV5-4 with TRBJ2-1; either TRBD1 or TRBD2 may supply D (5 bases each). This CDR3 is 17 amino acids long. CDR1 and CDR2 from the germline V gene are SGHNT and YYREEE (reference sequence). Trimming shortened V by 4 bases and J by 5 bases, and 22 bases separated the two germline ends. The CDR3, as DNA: TGTGCCAGCAGCAAGACTATCCGGAGACAGAATGACAATGAGCAGTTCTTC. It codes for CASSKTIRRQNDNEQFF. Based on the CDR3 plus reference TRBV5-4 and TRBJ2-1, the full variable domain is ETGVTQSPTHLIKTRGQQVTLRCSSQSGHNTVSWYQQALGQGPQFIFQYYREEENGRGNFPPRFSGLQFPNYSSELNVNALELDDSALYLCASSKTIRRQNDNEQFFGPGTRLTVL.

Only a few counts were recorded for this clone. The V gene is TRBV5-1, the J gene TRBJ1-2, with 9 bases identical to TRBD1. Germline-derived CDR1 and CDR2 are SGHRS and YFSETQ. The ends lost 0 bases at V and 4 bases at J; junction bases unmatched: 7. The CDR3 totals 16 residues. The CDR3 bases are TGCGCCAGCAGCTTGGTTTTAGGGACAGGGATCTATGGCTACACCTTC. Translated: CASSLVLGTGIYGYTF.

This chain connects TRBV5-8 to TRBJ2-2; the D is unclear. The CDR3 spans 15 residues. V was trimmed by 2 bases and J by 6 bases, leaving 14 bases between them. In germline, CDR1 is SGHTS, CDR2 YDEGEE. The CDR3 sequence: CASSLDGTYSGELFF. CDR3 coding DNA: TGTGCCAGCAGCTTAGACGGTACTTACTCCGGGGAGCTGTTTTTT.

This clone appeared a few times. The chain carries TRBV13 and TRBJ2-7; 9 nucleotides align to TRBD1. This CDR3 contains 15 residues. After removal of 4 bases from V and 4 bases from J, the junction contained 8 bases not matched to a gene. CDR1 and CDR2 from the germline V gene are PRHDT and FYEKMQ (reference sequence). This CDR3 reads CASSSYRGPRYEQYF. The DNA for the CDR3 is TGTGCCAGCAGCTCGTACAGGGGGCCTCGATACGAGCAGTACTTC.

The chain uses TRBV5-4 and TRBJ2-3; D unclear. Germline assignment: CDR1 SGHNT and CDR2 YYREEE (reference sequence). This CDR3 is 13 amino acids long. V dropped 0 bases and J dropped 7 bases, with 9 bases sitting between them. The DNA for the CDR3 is TGTGCCAGCAGCTTGGGTGCGAGTCATACGCAGTATTTT. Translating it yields CASSLGASHTQYF.

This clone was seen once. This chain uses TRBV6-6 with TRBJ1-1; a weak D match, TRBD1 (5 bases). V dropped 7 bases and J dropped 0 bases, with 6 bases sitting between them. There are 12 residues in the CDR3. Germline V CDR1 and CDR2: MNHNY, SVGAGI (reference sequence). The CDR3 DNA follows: TGTGCCAGCACGACAGTGAACACTGAAGCTTTCTTT. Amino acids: CASTTVNTEAFF.

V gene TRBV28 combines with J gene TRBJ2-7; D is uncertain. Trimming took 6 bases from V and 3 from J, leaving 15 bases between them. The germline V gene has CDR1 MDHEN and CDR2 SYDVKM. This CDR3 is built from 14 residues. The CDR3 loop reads CASSPTGPVYEQYF. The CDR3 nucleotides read TGTGCCAGCAGCCCTACCGGTCCAGTCTACGAGCAGTACTTC. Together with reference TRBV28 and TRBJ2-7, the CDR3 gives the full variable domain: DVKVTQSSRYLVKRTGEKVFLECVQDMDHENMFWYRQDPGLGLRLIYFSYDVKMKEKGDIPEGYSVSREKKERFSLILESASTNQTSMYLCASSPTGPVYEQYFGPGTRLTVT.

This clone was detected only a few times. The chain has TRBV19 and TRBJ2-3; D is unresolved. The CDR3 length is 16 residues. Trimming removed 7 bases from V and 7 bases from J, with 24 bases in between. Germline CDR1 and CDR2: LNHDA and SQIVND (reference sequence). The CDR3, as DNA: TGTGCCAGTAATTCCTGGACCCAGAAGAATGGGAATACGCAGTATTTT. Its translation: CASNSWTQKNGNTQYF. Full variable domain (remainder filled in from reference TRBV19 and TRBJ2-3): DGGITQSPKYLFRKEGQNVTLSCEQNLNHDAMYWYRQDPGQGLRLIYYSQIVNDFQKGDIAEGYSVSREKKESFPLTVTSAQKNPTAFYLCASNSWTQKNGNTQYFGPGTRLTVL.

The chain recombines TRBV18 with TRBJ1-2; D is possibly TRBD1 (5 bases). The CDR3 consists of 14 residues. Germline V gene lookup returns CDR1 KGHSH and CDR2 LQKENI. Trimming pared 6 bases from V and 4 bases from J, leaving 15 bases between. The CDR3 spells CASSPGGYIYGYTF. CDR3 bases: TGTGCCAGCTCGCCTGGGGGGTATATCTATGGCTACACCTTC.

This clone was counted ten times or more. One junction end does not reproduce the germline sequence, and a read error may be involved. CDR3 bases: TGTGCTAGCAGCTTGAGCGGGAGTCCCTACAATGAGCAGTTCTTC. Protein product: CASSLSGSPYNEQFF. V gene TRBV7-7 combines with J gene TRBJ2-1, with 8 bases identical to TRBD2. The CDR3 consists of 15 residues. Germline CDR1 SSHAT, CDR2 FNYEAQ (reference sequence).

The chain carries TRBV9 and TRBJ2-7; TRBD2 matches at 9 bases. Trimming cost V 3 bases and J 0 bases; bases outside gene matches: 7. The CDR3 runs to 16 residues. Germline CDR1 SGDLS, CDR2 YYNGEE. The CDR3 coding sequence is TGTGCCAGCAGCGGCAGACTAGCGGTAGGCTCCTACGAGCAGTACTTC. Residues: CASSGRLAVGSYEQYF.

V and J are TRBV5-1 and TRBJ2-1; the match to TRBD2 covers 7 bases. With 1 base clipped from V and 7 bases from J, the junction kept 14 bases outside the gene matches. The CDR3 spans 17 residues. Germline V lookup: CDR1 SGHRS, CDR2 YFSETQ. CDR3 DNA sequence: TGCGCCAGCAGCTTGAATTTCTTGGGCGGGAGTAGAAATGAGCAGTTCTTC. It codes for CASSLNFLGGSRNEQFF. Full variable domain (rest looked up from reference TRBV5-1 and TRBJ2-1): KAGVTQTPRYLIKTRGQQVTLSCSPISGHRSVSWYQQTPGQGLQFLFEYFSETQRNKGNFPGRFSGRQFSNSRSEMNVSTLELGDSALYLCASSLNFLGGSRNEQFFGPGTRLTVL.

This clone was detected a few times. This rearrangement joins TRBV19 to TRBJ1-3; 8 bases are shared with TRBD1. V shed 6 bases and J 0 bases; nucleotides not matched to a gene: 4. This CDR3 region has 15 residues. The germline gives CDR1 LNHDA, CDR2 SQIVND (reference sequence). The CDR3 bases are TGTGCCAGTAGGAGGGACAGGACCTCTGGAAACACCATATATTTT. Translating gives CASRRDRTSGNTIYF.

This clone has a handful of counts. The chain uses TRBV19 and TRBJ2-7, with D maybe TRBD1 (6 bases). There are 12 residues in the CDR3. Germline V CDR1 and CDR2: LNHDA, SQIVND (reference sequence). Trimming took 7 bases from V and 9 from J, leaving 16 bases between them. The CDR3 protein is CASMTDSRVQYF. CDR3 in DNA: TGTGCCAGTATGACGGACAGTCGGGTGCAGTACTTC.

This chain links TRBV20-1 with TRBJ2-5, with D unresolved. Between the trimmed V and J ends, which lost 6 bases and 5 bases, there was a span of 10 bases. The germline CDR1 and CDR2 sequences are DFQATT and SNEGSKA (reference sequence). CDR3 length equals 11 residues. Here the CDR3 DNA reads TGCAGTGCCTTGAATAGCGAGACCCAGTACTTC. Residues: CSALNSETQYF.

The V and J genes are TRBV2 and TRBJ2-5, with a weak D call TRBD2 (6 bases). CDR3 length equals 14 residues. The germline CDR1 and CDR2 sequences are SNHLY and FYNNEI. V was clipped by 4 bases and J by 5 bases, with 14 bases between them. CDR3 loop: CASSVGGAGETQYF. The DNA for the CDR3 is TGTGCCAGCAGTGTAGGAGGGGCGGGGGAGACCCAGTACTTC.